This TCR beta chain is from a study of control samples from healthy donors and cancer patients. The protocol was immunoSEQ multiplex PCR, while the TCRdb copy is restricted to in-frame clones and leaves out a portion. The sample contains some 190,000 clones, roughly nine tenths of which appear only once. Sequenced input: blood. The receptor comes from a man aged 30 to 39 in good health.

CDR3 DNA: TGTGCCAGCAGCTTAGACGTAGACGACGAGCAGTACTTC. It translates to CASSLDVDDEQYF. The rearrangement links TRBV13 to TRBJ2-7; D remains ambiguous. This CDR3 comprises 13 residues. Trimming cost V 1 base and J 5 bases, with 9 bases left between them. Germline CDR1 is PRHDT and CDR2 is FYEKMQ (reference sequence).